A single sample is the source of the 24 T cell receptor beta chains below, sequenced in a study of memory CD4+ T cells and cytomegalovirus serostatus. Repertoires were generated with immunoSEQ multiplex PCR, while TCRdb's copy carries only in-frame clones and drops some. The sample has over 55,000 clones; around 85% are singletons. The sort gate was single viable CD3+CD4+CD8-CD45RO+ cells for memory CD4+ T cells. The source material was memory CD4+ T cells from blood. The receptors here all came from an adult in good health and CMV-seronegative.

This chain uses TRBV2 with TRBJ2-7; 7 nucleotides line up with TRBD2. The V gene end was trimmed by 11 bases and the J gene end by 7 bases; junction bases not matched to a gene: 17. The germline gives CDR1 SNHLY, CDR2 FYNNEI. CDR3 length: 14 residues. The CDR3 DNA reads TGTGCCTGCTCGTGGGGGACTACCCCTGATGAGCAGTACTTC. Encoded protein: CACSWGTTPDEQYF.

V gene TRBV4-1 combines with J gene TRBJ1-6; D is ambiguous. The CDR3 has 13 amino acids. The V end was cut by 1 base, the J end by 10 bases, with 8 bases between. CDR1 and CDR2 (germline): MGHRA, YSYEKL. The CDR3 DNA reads TGCGCCAGCAGCCAAGCTCAGGAATCACCCCTCCACTTT. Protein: CASSQAQESPLHF.

CDR3 DNA: TGCGCCAGCAGCCAAGGCACGGGAACTCGCACAGATACGCAGTATTTT. Amino acid sequence: CASSQGTGTRTDTQYF. V gene TRBV4-1 combines with J gene TRBJ2-3, with D possibly being TRBD2 (5 bases). From germline, CDR1 is MGHRA and CDR2 YSYEKL. This CDR3 comprises 16 residues. V was cut by 1 base and J by 1 base, with 12 bases left in between.

The CDR3 nucleotides read TGTGCCAGCAGTTCCCCCGGGGCCCAGTACTTC. This sequence encodes CASSSPGAQYF. The rearrangement joins TRBV6-5 to TRBJ2-5, with a possible D match to TRBD2 (5 bases). This CDR3 spans 11 amino acids. The germline V gene encodes CDR1 MNHEY and CDR2 SVGAGI. Trimming took off 4 bases at V and 9 bases at J, with 9 bases between the two ends.

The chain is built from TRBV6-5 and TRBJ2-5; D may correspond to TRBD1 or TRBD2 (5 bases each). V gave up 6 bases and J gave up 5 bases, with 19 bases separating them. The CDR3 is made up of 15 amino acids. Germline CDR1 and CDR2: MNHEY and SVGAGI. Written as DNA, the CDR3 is TGTGCCAGCAGCCCCGGACTGGTGGGACGGGAGACCCAGTACTTC. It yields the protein CASSPGLVGRETQYF.

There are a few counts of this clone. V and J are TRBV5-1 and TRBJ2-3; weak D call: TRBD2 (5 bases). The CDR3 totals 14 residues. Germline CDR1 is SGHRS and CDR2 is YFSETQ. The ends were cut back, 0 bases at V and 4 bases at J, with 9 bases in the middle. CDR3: CASSLALAPDTQYF. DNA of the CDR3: TGCGCCAGCAGCTTGGCGCTAGCCCCAGATACGCAGTATTTT.

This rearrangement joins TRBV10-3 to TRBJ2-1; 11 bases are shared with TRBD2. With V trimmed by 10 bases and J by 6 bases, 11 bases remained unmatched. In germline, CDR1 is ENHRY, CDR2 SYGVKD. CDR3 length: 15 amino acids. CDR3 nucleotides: TGTGCCAGCACAGTTTTAGCGGGAGGGCCCAATGAGCAGTTCTTC. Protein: CASTVLAGGPNEQFF.

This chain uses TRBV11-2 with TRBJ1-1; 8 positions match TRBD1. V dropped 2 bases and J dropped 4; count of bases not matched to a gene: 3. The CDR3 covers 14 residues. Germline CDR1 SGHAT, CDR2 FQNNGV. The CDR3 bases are TGTGCCAGCAGCTTAAGGACAGGGAGCACTGAAGCTTTCTTT. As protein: CASSLRTGSTEAFF.

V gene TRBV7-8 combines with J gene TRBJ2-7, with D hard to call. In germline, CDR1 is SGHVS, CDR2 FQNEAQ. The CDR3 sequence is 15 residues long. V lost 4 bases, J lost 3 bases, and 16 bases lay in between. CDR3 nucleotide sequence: TGTGCCAGCAGCTCCTTTTTGGGGTCGAGCTACGAGCAGTACTTC. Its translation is CASSSFLGSSYEQYF. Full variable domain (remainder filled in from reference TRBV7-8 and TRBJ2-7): GAGVSQSPRYKVAKRGQDVALRCDPISGHVSLFWYQQALGQGPEFLTYFQNEAQLDKSGLPSDRFFAERPEGSVSTLKIQRTQQEDSAVYLCASSSFLGSSYEQYFGPGTRLTVT.

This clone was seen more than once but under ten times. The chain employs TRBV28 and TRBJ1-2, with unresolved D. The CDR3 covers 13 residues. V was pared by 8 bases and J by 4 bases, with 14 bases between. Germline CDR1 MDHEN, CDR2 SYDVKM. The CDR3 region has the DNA TGTGCCAGCCTGGAGACGGAACTCTATGGCTACACCTTC. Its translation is CASLETELYGYTF.

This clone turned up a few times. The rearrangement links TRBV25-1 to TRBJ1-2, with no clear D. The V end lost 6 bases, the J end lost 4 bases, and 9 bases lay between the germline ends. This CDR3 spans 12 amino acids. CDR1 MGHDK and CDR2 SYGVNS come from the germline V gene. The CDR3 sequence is CASSRGTYGYTF. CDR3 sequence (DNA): TGTGCCAGCAGCCGGGGTACCTATGGCTACACCTTC.

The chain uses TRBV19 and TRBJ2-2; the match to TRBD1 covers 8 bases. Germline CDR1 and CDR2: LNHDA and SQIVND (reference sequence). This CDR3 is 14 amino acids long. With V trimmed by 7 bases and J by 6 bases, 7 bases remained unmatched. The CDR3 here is CASKPGGIAGELFF. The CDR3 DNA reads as TGTGCCAGTAAACCAGGGGGCATCGCCGGGGAGCTGTTTTTT.

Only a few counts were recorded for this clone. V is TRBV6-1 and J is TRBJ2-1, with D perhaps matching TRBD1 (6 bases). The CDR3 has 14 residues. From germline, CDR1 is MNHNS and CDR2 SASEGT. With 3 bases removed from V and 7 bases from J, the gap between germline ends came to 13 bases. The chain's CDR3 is CASSDIVGGNEQFF. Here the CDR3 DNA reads TGTGCCAGCAGTGATATTGTAGGGGGAAATGAGCAGTTCTTC.

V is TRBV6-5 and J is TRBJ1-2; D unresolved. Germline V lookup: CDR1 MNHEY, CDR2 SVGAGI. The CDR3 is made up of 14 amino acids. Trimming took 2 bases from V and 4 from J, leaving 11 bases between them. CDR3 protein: CASSYLSSSYGYTF. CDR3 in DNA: TGTGCCAGCAGTTACCTTTCGTCCAGCTATGGCTACACCTTC.

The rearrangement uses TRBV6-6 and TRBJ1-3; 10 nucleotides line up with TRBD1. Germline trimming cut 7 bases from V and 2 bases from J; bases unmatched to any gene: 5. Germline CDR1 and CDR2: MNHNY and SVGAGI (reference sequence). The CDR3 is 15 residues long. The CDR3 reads CASTMGQGTGNTIYF. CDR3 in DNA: TGTGCCAGCACCATGGGACAGGGGACTGGAAACACCATATATTTT.

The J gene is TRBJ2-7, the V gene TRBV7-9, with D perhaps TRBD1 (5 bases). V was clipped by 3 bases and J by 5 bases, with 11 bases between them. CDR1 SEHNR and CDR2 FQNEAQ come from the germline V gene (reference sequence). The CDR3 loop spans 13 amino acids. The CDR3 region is CASSLDTLDEQYF. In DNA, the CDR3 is TGTGCCAGCAGCTTGGACACCCTCGACGAGCAGTACTTC.

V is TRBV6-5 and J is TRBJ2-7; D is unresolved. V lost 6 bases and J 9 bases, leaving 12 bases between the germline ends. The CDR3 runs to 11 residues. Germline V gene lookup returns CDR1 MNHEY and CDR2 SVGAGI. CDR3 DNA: TGTGCCAGCAGCGACCCTTTTGTGCAGTACTTC. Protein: CASSDPFVQYF.

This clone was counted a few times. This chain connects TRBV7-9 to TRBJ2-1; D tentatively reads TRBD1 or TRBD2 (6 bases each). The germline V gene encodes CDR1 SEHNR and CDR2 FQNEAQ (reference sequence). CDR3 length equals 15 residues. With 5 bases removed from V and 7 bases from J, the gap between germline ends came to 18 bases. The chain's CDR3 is CASSTHSGGGNEQFF. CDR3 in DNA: TGTGCCAGCAGCACCCATAGCGGAGGGGGGAATGAGCAGTTCTTC.

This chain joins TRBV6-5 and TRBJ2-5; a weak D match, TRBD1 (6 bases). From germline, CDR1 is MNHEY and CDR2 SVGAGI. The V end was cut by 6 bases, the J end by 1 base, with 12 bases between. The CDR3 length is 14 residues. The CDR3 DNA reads TGTGCCAGCAGGAGACAGGTTCTCCAAGAGACCCAGTACTTC. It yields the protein CASRRQVLQETQYF.

CDR3 sequence (DNA): TGTGCCAGTATCAGGACATCGTTGAACACTGAAGCTTTCTTT. Protein product: CASIRTSLNTEAFF. The genes are TRBV19 and TRBJ1-1; TRBD1 is a possible D gene (5 bases). V lost 7 bases and J 0 bases, leaving 12 bases between the germline ends. The length of the CDR3 is 14 residues. Germline assignment: CDR1 LNHDA and CDR2 SQIVND (reference sequence).

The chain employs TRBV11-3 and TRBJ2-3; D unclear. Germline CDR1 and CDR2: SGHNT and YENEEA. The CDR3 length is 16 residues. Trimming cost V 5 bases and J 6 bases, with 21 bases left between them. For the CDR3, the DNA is TGTGCCAGCAGCCACTCCCAGACGGGTCTAAGGGATACGCAGTATTTT. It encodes CASSHSQTGLRDTQYF.

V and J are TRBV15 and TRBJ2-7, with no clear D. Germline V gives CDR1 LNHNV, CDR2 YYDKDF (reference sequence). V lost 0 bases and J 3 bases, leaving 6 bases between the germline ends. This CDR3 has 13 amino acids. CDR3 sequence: CATSREGYYEQYF. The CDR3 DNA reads TGTGCCACCAGCAGAGAGGGGTACTACGAGCAGTACTTC.

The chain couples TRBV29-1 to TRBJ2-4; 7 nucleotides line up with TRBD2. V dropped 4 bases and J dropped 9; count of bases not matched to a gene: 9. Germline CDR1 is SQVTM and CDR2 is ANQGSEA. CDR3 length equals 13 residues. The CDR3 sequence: CSVVGGSESIQYF. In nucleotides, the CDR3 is TGCAGCGTTGTTGGCGGGAGTGAATCCATTCAGTACTTC.

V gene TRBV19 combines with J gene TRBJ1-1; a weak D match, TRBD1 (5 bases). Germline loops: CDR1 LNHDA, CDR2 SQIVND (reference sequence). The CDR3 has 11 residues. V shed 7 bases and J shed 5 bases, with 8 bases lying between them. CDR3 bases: TGTGCCAGTAAACAGGAAACTGAAGCTTTCTTT. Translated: CASKQETEAFF.